Shown below are 16 T cell receptor beta chains from a single sample sequenced in a study of T cells in localized non-small cell lung cancer. Generated by immunoSEQ multiplex PCR, the TCRdb table keeps only in-frame clones and is missing some. The sample consists of under 55,000 clones, around 82% of them appearing once. This specimen consisted of PBMCs, obtained before any cancer treatment. These TCRs come from a woman aged 40-75 years with stage II lung adenocarcinoma.

The V gene is TRBV6-5, the J gene TRBJ1-5, with D possibly being TRBD1 (5 bases). The CDR3 extends over 15 amino acids. Trimming pared 6 bases from V and 0 bases from J, leaving 12 bases between. Germline assignment: CDR1 MNHEY and CDR2 SVGAGI. This chain's CDR3 is CASRPQGGSNQPQHF. The CDR3 DNA is TGTGCCAGCAGACCGCAGGGTGGTAGCAATCAGCCCCAGCATTTT.

This clone has only a few counts. V is TRBV28 and J is TRBJ2-1; 7 nucleotides align to TRBD2. CDR3 length: 13 amino acids. The V gene's germline CDR1 is MDHEN and CDR2 SYDVKM. Trimming took 7 bases from V and 7 from J; bases not matched to a gene: 7. This CDR3 reads CASTLGAGNEQFF. The CDR3 DNA is TGTGCCAGCACCCTAGGAGCGGGAAATGAGCAGTTCTTC.

The genes are TRBV29-1 and TRBJ1-2, with D uncertain. Between the trimmed V and J ends, which lost 0 bases and 6 bases, there was a span of 8 bases. The CDR3 sequence is 12 residues long. Per germline, CDR1 SQVTM and CDR2 ANQGSEA. The CDR3 sequence: CSVEDLGDGYTF. CDR3 nucleotides: TGCAGCGTTGAAGATCTGGGCGATGGCTACACCTTC.

The rearrangement uses TRBV18 and TRBJ2-5; 8 bases map to TRBD2. The CDR3 runs 16 residues. The ends lost 1 base at V and 5 bases at J; junction bases unmatched: 9. Germline V gene data show CDR1 as KGHSH and CDR2 as LQKENI. The DNA of the CDR3 is TGTGCCAGCTCACCACGGCGGGGGGACGGTGTGGAGACCCAGTACTTC. Its protein product is CASSPRRGDGVETQYF.

The J gene is TRBJ2-3, the V gene TRBV7-9; no reliable D call. Germline values: CDR1 SEHNR, CDR2 FQNEAQ (reference sequence). V lost 1 base and J 7 bases, leaving 9 bases between the germline ends. The CDR3 sequence is 13 residues long. CDR3 sequence: CASSLGPPNTQYF. CDR3 coding DNA: TGTGCCAGCAGCTTAGGGCCCCCAAATACGCAGTATTTT.

The chain couples TRBV28 to TRBJ2-1; D unresolved. Germline V lookup: CDR1 MDHEN, CDR2 SYDVKM. V was shortened by 4 bases and J by 8 bases, with 12 bases between the two germline ends. This CDR3 contains 13 residues. CDR3 amino acids: CASSYPTWDEQFF. CDR3 coding DNA: TGTGCCAGCAGTTACCCCACATGGGATGAGCAGTTCTTC.

This clone has only a few counts. The chain combines TRBV2 with TRBJ2-1; 7 bases map to TRBD2. V gave up 3 bases and J gave up 5 bases; unmatched junction bases: 4. This CDR3 contains 14 residues. Germline V gene lookup returns CDR1 SNHLY and CDR2 FYNNEI. The DNA for the CDR3 is TGTGCCAGCAGTGATTTTGGGAGGGACAATGAGCAGTTCTTC. Its protein product is CASSDFGRDNEQFF.

This clone was seen a handful of times. This rearrangement joins TRBV5-6 to TRBJ2-7, with 8 positions matching TRBD1. The CDR3 spans 14 residues. Germline CDR1 is SGHDT and CDR2 is YYEEEE. Trimming removed 4 bases from V and 2 bases from J; junction bases left unmatched: 5. The CDR3 spells CASSREQGAYEQYF. The CDR3 region has the DNA TGTGCCAGCAGCCGGGAACAGGGGGCCTACGAGCAGTACTTC.

The chain couples TRBV14 to TRBJ1-2, with D perhaps matching TRBD1 (5 bases). The germline V gene encodes CDR1 SGHDN and CDR2 FVKESK. CDR3 size: 12 residues. V was clipped by 0 bases and J by 8 bases, with 7 bases between them. The CDR3 protein is CASSQEGVGYTF. CDR3 in DNA: TGTGCCAGCAGCCAAGAGGGGGTGGGCTACACCTTC.

In nucleotides, the CDR3 is TGCAGCGTGAGGGGTGGGGGAAATCAGCCCCAGCATTTT. This gives the protein CSVRGGGNQPQHF. The chain recombines TRBV29-1 with TRBJ1-5; tentative D call: TRBD1 (5 bases). Germline V CDR1 and CDR2: SQVTM, ANQGSEA. The CDR3 is 13 amino acids. V was clipped by 6 bases and J by 4 bases, with 13 bases between them.

The chain is built from TRBV10-3 and TRBJ1-1, with 7 bases matching TRBD1. CDR3 length: 15 residues. V dropped 0 bases and J dropped 3; count of bases not matched to a gene: 4. CDR1 ENHRY and CDR2 SYGVKD come from the germline V gene. CDR3 in DNA: TGTGCCATCAGTGAGTCGACAGGGTGGGACACTGAAGCTTTCTTT. Its translation is CAISESTGWDTEAFF.

The genes are TRBV2 and TRBJ1-1; D unclear. Trimming shortened V by 7 bases and J by 0 bases, and 9 bases separated the two germline ends. The germline V gene has CDR1 SNHLY and CDR2 FYNNEI. CDR3 size: 13 residues. The CDR3 is CASNGGLNTEAFF. The CDR3 DNA follows: TGTGCCAGCAATGGAGGGCTGAACACTGAAGCTTTCTTT.

This chain joins TRBV19 and TRBJ2-3; no firm D call. This CDR3 has 16 residues. Between the trimmed V and J ends, which lost 2 bases and 0 bases, there was a span of 12 bases. Germline V gene lookup returns CDR1 LNHDA and CDR2 SQIVND (reference sequence). Here the CDR3 reads CASSILDPGSTDTQYF. CDR3 bases: TGTGCCAGTAGTATACTTGACCCCGGCAGCACAGATACGCAGTATTTT.

CDR3 sequence: CARPSEGIDQPQHF. The CDR3 DNA is TGCGCCAGGCCCTCCGAAGGAATTGATCAGCCCCAGCATTTT. The chain employs TRBV10-1 and TRBJ1-5; D call uncertain. V was trimmed by 9 bases and J by 5 bases, leaving 17 bases between them. CDR1 is WNHNN, CDR2 SYGVQD, per germline (reference sequence). CDR3 size: 14 residues.

This chain joins TRBV28 and TRBJ1-2; maybe TRBD1 (5 bases). The CDR3 length is 14 residues. Trimming removed 3 bases at V and 2 bases at J, with 10 bases between. The germline CDR1 and CDR2 sequences are MDHEN and SYDVKM. The CDR3: CASSLGGDNYGYTF. The DNA of the CDR3 is TGTGCCAGCAGTTTGGGAGGGGACAACTATGGCTACACCTTC.

CDR3 DNA sequence: TGTGCCAGCAGTTACTCGGCAGGTTATAACACTGAAGCTTTCTTT. The encoded protein is CASSYSAGYNTEAFF. The rearrangement links TRBV6-5 to TRBJ1-1; D is unclear. This CDR3 has 15 amino acids. Between the trimmed V and J ends, which lost 0 bases and 2 bases, there was a span of 10 bases. The germline V gene has CDR1 MNHEY and CDR2 SVGAGI.